Below, one TCR beta chain is given with its context. This sample was included in a study of T cells after yellow fever vaccination. 5'RACE template switching produced TCR cDNA carrying a universal primer site and UMIs. TCRdb fed the 5' RACE reads into MiXCR, producing one record per CDR3 protein. The repertoire has approximately 300,000 distinct CDR3 sequences, about 6.6% of them found once; the top ten carry roughly a sixth. The CDR3 runs 16 residues. The TCR sequence derives from a man aged 18 to 30 who received the YFV17D yellow fever vaccine. The chain employs TRBV21-1 and TRBJ2-1; TRBD2, the D gene given by the table, was not confirmed from the DNA. TRBV21-1 counts as a pseudogene. The source material was PBMCs, sampled around 45 days after the first yellow fever vaccination. CDR3: CASSSKGLPSYNEQFF. CDR3 bases: TGTGCCAGCAGCTCCAAGGGACTGCCTTCCTACAATGAGCAGTTCTTC.